This T cell receptor (beta chain) emerged from a study of T-cell reconstitution after alpha-beta-depleted transplantation in children. The library targeted TCRbeta and was prepared with unique molecular identifiers. TCRdb fed the PCR reads into MiXCR, producing one record per CDR3 protein. This sample has hundreds of thousands of distinct CDR3 sequences, with 9.5% to 15% found just once. V shed 0 bases and J shed 3 bases, with 12 bases lying between them. The CDR3 is 15 residues long. Per the germline V gene, CDR1 is SGHRS and CDR2 is YFSETQ. This clonotype was counted only a few times. The sequence derives from a human donor who donated a stem cell graft to a child with combined immunodeficiency. The genes are TRBV5-1 and TRBJ2-5; a possible D gene is TRBD1 (5 bases). The sequences come from PBMCs from the stem cell graft donor, collected from the stem cell graft. This CDR3 is CASSLDPGSEETQYF. The DNA of the CDR3 is TGCGCCAGCAGCTTGGATCCAGGGTCTGAAGAGACCCAGTACTTC.